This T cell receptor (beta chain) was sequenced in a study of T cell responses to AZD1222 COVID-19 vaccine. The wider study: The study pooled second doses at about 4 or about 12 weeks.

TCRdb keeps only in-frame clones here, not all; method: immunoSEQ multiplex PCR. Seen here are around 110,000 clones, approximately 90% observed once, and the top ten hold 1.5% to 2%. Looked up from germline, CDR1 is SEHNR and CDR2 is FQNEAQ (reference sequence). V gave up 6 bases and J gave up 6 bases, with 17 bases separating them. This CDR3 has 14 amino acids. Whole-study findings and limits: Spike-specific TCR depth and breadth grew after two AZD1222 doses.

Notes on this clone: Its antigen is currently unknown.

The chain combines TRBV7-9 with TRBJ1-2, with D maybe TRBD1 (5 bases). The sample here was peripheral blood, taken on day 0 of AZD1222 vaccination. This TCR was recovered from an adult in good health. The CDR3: CASSSGTAVNGYTF. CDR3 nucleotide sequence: TGTGCCAGCAGTTCCGGGACCGCCGTAAATGGCTACACCTTC.